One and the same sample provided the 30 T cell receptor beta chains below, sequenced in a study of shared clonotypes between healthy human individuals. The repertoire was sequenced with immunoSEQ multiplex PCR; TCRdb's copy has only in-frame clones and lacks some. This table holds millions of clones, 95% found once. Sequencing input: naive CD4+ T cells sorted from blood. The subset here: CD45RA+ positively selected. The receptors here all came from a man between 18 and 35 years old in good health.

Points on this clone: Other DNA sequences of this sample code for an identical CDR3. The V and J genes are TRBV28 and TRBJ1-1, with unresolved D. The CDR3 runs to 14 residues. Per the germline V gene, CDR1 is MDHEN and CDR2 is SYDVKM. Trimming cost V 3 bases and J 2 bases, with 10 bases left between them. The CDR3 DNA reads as TGTGCCAGCAGTTTGGGCAGTCTTAACACTGAAGCTTTCTTT. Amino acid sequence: CASSLGSLNTEAFF.

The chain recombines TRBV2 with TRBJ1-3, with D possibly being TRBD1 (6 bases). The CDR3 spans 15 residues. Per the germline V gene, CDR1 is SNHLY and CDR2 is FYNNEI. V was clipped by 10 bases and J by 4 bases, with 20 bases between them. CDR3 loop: CATAQGTKWGNTIYF. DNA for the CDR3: TGTGCCACCGCACAGGGAACCAAATGGGGAAACACCATATATTTT.

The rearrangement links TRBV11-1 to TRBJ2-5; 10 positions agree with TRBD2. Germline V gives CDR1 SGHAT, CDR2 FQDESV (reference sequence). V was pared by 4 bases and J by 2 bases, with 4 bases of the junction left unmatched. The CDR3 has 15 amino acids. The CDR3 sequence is CASSSSGGPQETQYF. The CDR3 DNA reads TGTGCCAGCAGCTCTAGCGGGGGTCCGCAAGAGACCCAGTACTTC. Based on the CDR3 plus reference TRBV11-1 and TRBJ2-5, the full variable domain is EAEVAQSPRYKITEKSQAVAFWCDPISGHATLYWYRQILGQGPELLVQFQDESVVDDSQLPKDRFSAERLKGVDSTLKIQPAELGDSAMYLCASSSSGGPQETQYFGPGTRLLVL.

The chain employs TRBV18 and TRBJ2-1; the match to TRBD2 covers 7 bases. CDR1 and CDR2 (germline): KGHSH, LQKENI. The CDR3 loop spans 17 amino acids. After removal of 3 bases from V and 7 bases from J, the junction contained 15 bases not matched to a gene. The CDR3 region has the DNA TGTGCCAGCTCACCGACCAACTTGCGCGGGAGTGGTAATGAGCAGTTCTTC. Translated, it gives CASSPTNLRGSGNEQFF. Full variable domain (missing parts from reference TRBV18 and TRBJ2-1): NAGVMQNPRHLVRRRGQEARLRCSPMKGHSHVYWYRQLPEEGLKFMVYLQKENIIDESGMPKERFSAEFPKEGPSILRIQQVVRGDSAAYFCASSPTNLRGSGNEQFFGPGTRLTVL.

CDR3 in amino acids: CAISETGASYEQYF. CDR3 nucleotides: TGTGCCATCAGTGAGACAGGCGCCTCCTACGAGCAGTACTTC. The gene calls are TRBV10-3 and TRBJ2-7, with a possible D match to TRBD1 (5 bases). This CDR3 is 14 amino acids long. Germline CDR1 reads ENHRY; CDR2 reads SYGVKD. Trimming took 2 bases from V and 0 from J, leaving 8 bases between them.

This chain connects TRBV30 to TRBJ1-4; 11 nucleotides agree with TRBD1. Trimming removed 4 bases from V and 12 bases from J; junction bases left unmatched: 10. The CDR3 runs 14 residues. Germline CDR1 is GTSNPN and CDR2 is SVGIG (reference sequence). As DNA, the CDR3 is TGTGCCTGGAATAGAGTCCCGGGACAGGGGGAACTGTTTTTT. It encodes CAWNRVPGQGELFF.

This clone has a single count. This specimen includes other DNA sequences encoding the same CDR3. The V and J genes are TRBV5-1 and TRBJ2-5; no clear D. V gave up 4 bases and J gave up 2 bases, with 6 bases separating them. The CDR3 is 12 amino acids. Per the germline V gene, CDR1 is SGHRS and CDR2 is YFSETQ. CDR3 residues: CASSQNQETQYF. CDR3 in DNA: TGCGCCAGCAGCCAGAATCAAGAGACCCAGTACTTC. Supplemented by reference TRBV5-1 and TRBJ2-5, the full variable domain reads KAGVTQTPRYLIKTRGQQVTLSCSPISGHRSVSWYQQTPGQGLQFLFEYFSETQRNKGNFPGRFSGRQFSNSRSEMNVSTLELGDSALYLCASSQNQETQYFGPGTRLLVL.

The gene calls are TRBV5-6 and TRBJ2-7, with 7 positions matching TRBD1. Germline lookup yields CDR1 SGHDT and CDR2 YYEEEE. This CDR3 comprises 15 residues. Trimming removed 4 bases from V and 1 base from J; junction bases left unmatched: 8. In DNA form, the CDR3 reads TGTGCCAGCAGCCACCGGGACAGTCTTTCCTACGAGCAGTACTTC. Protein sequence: CASSHRDSLSYEQYF.

CDR3 sequence: CASSYSSQQGNGYTF. In DNA, the CDR3 is TGTGCCAGCAGTTACTCTAGTCAACAGGGGAATGGCTACACCTTC. The V and J genes are TRBV6-6 and TRBJ1-2; 7 nucleotides align to TRBD1. Losses at the gene ends were 0 bases for V and 6 bases for J; bases not matched to a gene: 7. Germline loops: CDR1 MNHNY, CDR2 SVGAGI (reference sequence). The length of the CDR3 is 15 residues.

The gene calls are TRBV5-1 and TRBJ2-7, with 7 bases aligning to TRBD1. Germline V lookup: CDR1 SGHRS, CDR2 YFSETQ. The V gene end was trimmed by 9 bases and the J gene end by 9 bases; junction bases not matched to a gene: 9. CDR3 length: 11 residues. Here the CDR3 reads CATRGGGRQYF. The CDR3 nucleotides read TGCGCCACTCGAGGGGGCGGTCGGCAGTACTTC. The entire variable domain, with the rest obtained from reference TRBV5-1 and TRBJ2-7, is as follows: KAGVTQTPRYLIKTRGQQVTLSCSPISGHRSVSWYQQTPGQGLQFLFEYFSETQRNKGNFPGRFSGRQFSNSRSEMNVSTLELGDSALYLCATRGGGRQYFGPGTRLTVT.

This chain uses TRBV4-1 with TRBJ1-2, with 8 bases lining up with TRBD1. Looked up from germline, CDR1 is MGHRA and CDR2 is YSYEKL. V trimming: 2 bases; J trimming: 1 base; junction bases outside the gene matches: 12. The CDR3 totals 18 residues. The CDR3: CASSQLGQGALGNYGYTF. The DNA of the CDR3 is TGCGCCAGCAGCCAACTTGGGCAGGGGGCGCTGGGTAACTATGGCTACACCTTC.

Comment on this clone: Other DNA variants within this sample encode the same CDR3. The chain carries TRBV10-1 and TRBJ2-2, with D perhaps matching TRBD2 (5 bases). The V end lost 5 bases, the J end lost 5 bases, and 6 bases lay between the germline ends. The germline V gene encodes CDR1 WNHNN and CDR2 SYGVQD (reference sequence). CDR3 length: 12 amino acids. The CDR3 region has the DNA TGCGCCAGCAGTCGAGGGACCGGGGAGCTGTTTTTT. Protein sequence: CASSRGTGELFF.

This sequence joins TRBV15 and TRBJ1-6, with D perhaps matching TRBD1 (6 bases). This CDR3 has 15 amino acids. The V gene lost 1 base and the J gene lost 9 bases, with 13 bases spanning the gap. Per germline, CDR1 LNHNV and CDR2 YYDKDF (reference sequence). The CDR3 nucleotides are TGTGCCACCAGCAGAGCGACAGGCCCAACTTCACCCCTCCACTTT. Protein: CATSRATGPTSPLHF. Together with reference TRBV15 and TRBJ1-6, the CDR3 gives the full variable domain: DAMVIQNPRYQVTQFGKPVTLSCSQTLNHNVMYWYQQKSSQAPKLLFHYYDKDFNNEADTPDNFQSRRPNTSFCFLDIRSPGLGDTAMYLCATSRATGPTSPLHFGNGTRLTVT.

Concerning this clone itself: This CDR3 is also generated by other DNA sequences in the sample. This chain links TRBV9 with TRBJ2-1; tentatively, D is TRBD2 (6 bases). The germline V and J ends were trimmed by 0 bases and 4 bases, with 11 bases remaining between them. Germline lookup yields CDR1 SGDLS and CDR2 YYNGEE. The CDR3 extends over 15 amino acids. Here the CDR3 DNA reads TGTGCCAGCAGCGTAGCGGGAGCGTCGTACAATGAGCAGTTCTTC. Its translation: CASSVAGASYNEQFF.

The CDR3, as DNA: TGTGCCAGCAGTTTAGGGTTGCGGTCACCCCTCCACTTT. As protein: CASSLGLRSPLHF. This sequence joins TRBV27 and TRBJ1-6; no clear D gene. This CDR3 is 13 amino acids long. From germline, CDR1 is MNHEY and CDR2 SMNVEV (reference sequence). The germline V and J ends were trimmed by 2 bases and 10 bases, with 9 bases remaining between them.

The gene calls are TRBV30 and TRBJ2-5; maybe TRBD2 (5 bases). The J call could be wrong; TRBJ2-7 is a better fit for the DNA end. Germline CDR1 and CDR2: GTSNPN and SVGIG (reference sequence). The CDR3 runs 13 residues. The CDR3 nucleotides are TGTGCCTGGAGTCCCGTCGGGGCCTACGAGCAGTACTTC. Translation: CAWSPVGAYEQYF.

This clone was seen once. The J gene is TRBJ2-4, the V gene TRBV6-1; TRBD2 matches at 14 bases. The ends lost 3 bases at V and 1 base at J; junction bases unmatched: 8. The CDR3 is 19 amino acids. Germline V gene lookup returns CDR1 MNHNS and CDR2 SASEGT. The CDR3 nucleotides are TGTGCCAGCAGTGACCGACTAGCGGGAGGGCCGGGGGCCAAAAACATTCAGTACTTC. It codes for CASSDRLAGGPGAKNIQYF.

CDR3 loop: CASSFSTREKQYF. The CDR3 DNA is TGTGCCAGCAGCTTTTCTACTAGAGAAAAGCAGTACTTC. The chain uses TRBV7-9 and TRBJ2-7, with D possibly being TRBD2 (5 bases). This CDR3 contains 13 residues. V was cut by 3 bases and J by 8 bases, with 14 bases left in between. Germline CDR1 reads SEHNR; CDR2 reads FQNEAQ (reference sequence). The full variable domain, rest sourced from reference TRBV7-9 and TRBJ2-7, is DTGVSQNPRHKITKRGQNVTFRCDPISEHNRLYWYRQTLGQGPEFLTYFQNEAQLEKSRLLSDRFSAERPKGSFSTLEIQRTEQGDSAMYLCASSFSTREKQYFGPGTRLTVT.

CDR3 region: CASSPGQWANEKLFF. For the CDR3, the DNA is TGTGCCAGCAGTCCCGGACAGTGGGCTAATGAAAAACTGTTTTTT. This chain joins TRBV6-5 and TRBJ1-4, with D perhaps TRBD1 (6 bases). Germline-derived CDR1 and CDR2 are MNHEY and SVGAGI. V shed 5 bases and J shed 3 bases, with 13 bases lying between them. CDR3 length: 15 residues.

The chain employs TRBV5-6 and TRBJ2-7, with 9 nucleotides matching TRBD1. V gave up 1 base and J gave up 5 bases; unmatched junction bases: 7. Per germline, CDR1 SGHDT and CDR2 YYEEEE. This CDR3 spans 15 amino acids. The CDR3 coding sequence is TGTGCCAGCAGCTTGTATACAGGGGGCTTCAACGAGCAGTACTTC. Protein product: CASSLYTGGFNEQYF.

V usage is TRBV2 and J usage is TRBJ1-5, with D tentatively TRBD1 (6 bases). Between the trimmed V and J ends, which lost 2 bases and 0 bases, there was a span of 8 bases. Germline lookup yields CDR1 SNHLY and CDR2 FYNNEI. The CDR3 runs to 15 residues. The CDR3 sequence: CASSEQGNSNQPQHF. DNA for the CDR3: TGTGCCAGCAGTGAACAGGGGAATAGCAATCAGCCCCAGCATTTT.

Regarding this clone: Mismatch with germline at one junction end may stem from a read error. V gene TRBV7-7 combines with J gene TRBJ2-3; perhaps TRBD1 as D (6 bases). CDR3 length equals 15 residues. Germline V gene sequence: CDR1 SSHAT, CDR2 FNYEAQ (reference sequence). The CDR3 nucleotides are TGTGCTAGCAGCCCCCGACAGGCTAGCACAGATACGCAGTATTTT. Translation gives CASSPRQASTDTQYF.

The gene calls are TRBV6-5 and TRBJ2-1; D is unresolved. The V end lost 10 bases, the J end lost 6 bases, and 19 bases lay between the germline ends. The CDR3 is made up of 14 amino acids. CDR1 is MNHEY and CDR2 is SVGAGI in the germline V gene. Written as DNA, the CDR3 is TGTGCCACCAACCAGCACGGTGTTGGCAATGAGCAGTTCTTC. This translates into CATNQHGVGNEQFF.

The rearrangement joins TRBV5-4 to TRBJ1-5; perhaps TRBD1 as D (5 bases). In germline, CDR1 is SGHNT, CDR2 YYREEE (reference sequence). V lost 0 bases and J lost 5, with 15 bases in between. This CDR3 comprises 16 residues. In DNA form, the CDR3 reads TGTGCCAGCAGCTTGGGCGGGGGGGTTGTGGATCAGCCCCAGCATTTT. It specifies CASSLGGGVVDQPQHF.

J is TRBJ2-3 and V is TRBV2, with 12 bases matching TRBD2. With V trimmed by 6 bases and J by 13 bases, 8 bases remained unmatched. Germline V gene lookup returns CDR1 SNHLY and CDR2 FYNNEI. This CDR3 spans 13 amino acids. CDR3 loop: CASSGLAGLEKYF. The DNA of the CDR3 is TGTGCCAGCAGCGGACTAGCGGGGCTCGAGAAGTATTTT.

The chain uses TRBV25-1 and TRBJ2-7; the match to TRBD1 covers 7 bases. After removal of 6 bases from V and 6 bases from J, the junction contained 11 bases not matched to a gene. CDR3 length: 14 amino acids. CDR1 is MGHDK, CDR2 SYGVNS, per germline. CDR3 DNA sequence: TGTGCCAGCAGCGAACCGTCGTCAGGGGGCGAGCAGTACTTC. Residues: CASSEPSSGGEQYF.

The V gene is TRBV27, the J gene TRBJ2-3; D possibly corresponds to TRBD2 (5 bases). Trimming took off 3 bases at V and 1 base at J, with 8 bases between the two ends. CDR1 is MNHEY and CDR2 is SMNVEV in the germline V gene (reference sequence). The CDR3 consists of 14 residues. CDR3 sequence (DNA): TGTGCCAGCAGTTTTACGGAGGGCACAGATACGCAGTATTTT. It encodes CASSFTEGTDTQYF.

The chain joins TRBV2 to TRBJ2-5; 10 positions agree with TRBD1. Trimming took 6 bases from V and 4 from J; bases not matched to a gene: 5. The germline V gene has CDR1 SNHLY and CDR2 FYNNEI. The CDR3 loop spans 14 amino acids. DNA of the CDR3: TGTGCCAGCAGGACCGGACAGGGGGGAGAGACCCAGTACTTC. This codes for CASRTGQGGETQYF.

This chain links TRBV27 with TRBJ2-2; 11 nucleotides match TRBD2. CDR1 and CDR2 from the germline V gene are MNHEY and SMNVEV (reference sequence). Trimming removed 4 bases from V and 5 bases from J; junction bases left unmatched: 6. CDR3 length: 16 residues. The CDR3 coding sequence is TGTGCCAGCAGTTCATCCGGGACTAGCGGAACCGGGGAGCTGTTTTTT. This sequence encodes CASSSSGTSGTGELFF.

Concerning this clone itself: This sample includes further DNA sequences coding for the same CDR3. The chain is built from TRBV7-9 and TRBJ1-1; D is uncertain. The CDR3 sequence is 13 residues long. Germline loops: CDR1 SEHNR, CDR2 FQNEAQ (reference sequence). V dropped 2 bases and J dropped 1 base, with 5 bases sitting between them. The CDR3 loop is CASSLTGNTEAFF. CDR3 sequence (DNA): TGTGCCAGCAGCTTAACGGGGAACACTGAAGCTTTCTTT.